This entry features one TCR beta chain sequence. The ends were cut back, 2 bases at V and 3 bases at J, with 8 bases in the middle. CDR1 is GTSNPN, CDR2 SVGIG, per germline (reference sequence). The length of the CDR3 is 12 residues. This entry comes from a study of control samples from healthy donors and cancer patients. The repertoire was sequenced with immunoSEQ multiplex PCR; TCRdb's copy has only in-frame clones and lacks some. The sample yields approximately 150,000 clones, 91% seen once. This TCR was sampled from a man between 18 and 29 years old in good health. The J gene is TRBJ2-7, the V gene TRBV30; no clear D. Material: blood. Here the CDR3 reads CAWSPSGYEQYF. The CDR3 bases are TGTGCCTGGAGTCCCTCGGGCTACGAGCAGTACTTC.